The 16 T cell receptor beta chains below all came from one sample that was sequenced in a study of cytomegalovirus exposure and HLA in healthy donors (dated by TCRdb to the late 2010s). Preparation of the library involved the immunoSEQ multiplex PCR assay. For the multiplex PCR, a mixture combining 60 forward primers for TCR Vbeta segments and 13 reverse primers for TCR Jbeta segments was used. Not all clones reach the TCRdb copy of this immuneACCESS table, which keeps in-frame sequences only. Checked studies attribute under half of the gap to unresolved V genes and leave the rest unexplained. The sample table gives 150,000 to 200,000 clones. The ten largest make up roughly 2% of the sample. The material sequenced was PBMCs. These receptor sequences come from a man under 40 in good health and CMV-seronegative.

The chain couples TRBV5-1 to TRBJ2-1; the match to TRBD1 covers 7 bases. CDR3 length: 14 amino acids. After removal of 2 bases from V and 2 bases from J, the junction contained 1 base not matched to a gene. The V gene's germline CDR1 is SGHRS and CDR2 YFSETQ. DNA for the CDR3: TGCGCCAGCAGCTTAGGGGGCGCCTACAATGAGCAGTTCTTC. Translating gives CASSLGGAYNEQFF. Full variable domain (missing parts from reference TRBV5-1 and TRBJ2-1): KAGVTQTPRYLIKTRGQQVTLSCSPISGHRSVSWYQQTPGQGLQFLFEYFSETQRNKGNFPGRFSGRQFSNSRSEMNVSTLELGDSALYLCASSLGGAYNEQFFGPGTRLTVL.

CDR3 residues: CSVRDTTGIAYEQYF. For the CDR3, the DNA is TGCAGCGTTAGAGACACAACCGGGATCGCCTACGAGCAGTACTTC. The genes are TRBV29-1 and TRBJ2-7, with D tentatively TRBD2 (5 bases). Trimming pared 5 bases from V and 2 bases from J, leaving 19 bases between. The CDR3 covers 15 residues. Germline assignment: CDR1 SQVTM and CDR2 ANQGSEA.

The V gene is TRBV19, the J gene TRBJ2-7; 13 nucleotides align to TRBD2. There are 15 residues in the CDR3. In germline, CDR1 is LNHDA, CDR2 SQIVND (reference sequence). V dropped 4 bases and J dropped 3; count of bases not matched to a gene: 3. In DNA, the CDR3 is TGTGCCAGTAGTAGGACTAGCGGGAGTATCTACGAGCAGTACTTC. It specifies CASSRTSGSIYEQYF.

The J gene is TRBJ2-7, the V gene TRBV7-2; D may be TRBD1 (5 bases). Germline V gene lookup returns CDR1 SGHTA and CDR2 FQGNSA. V was pared by 5 bases and J by 7 bases, with 21 bases between. This CDR3 spans 15 amino acids. CDR3 DNA sequence: TGTGCCAGCAGCCCCCACCGGCCACCTCAGGGAGAGCAGTACTTC. Translating it yields CASSPHRPPQGEQYF.

This chain links TRBV28 with TRBJ2-7; 10 bases line up with TRBD1. V lost 7 bases and J lost 3; bases outside the gene matches: 6. There are 14 residues in the CDR3. CDR1 MDHEN and CDR2 SYDVKM come from the germline V gene. CDR3 sequence (DNA): TGTGCCAGCAATACGGGACAGGGGTTCTACGAGCAGTACTTC. Translated, it gives CASNTGQGFYEQYF. Combining the CDR3 with reference TRBV28 and TRBJ2-7 gives the whole variable domain DVKVTQSSRYLVKRTGEKVFLECVQDMDHENMFWYRQDPGLGLRLIYFSYDVKMKEKGDIPEGYSVSREKKERFSLILESASTNQTSMYLCASNTGQGFYEQYFGPGTRLTVT.

The chain couples TRBV4-2 to TRBJ2-1, with D perhaps TRBD1 (6 bases). Looked up from germline, CDR1 is LGHNA and CDR2 is YNFKEQ. The CDR3 spans 15 residues. V was trimmed by 2 bases and J by 8 bases, leaving 16 bases between them. Here the CDR3 reads CASSQLTGILHEQFF. The CDR3 nucleotides are TGTGCCAGCAGCCAACTGACAGGAATTTTGCATGAGCAGTTCTTC.

J is TRBJ1-2 and V is TRBV11-2; D unresolved. V lost 5 bases and J 7 bases, leaving 14 bases between the germline ends. Germline V CDR1 and CDR2: SGHAT, FQNNGV. This CDR3 contains 13 residues. CDR3: CASSPEIVVGYTF. The CDR3 nucleotides read TGTGCCAGCAGCCCCGAGATTGTGGTTGGCTACACCTTC.

V and J are TRBV11-2 and TRBJ1-1; the match to TRBD1 covers 11 bases. The CDR3 length is 13 residues. The germline V gene encodes CDR1 SGHAT and CDR2 FQNNGV. J gave up 3 bases and V 8 bases, and 2 bases lay outside the gene matches. Here the CDR3 reads CASGGQGDTEAFF. CDR3 DNA sequence: TGTGCCAGCGGGGGACAGGGGGACACTGAAGCTTTCTTT. The variable domain in full, with the rest retrieved from reference TRBV11-2 and TRBJ1-1, is EAGVAQSPRYKIIEKRQSVAFWCNPISGHATLYWYQQILGQGPKLLIQFQNNGVVDDSQLPKDRFSAERLKGVDSTLKIQPAKLEDSAVYLCASGGQGDTEAFFGQGTRLTVV.

The V and J genes are TRBV7-6 and TRBJ2-7; D ambiguous. Germline CDR1 is SGHVS and CDR2 is FNYEAQ. This CDR3 spans 11 amino acids. Trimming cost V 0 bases and J 7 bases, with 4 bases left between them. CDR3 amino acids: CASSLAGEQYF. As DNA, the CDR3 is TGTGCCAGCAGCTTAGCCGGGGAGCAGTACTTC.

The V call is TRBV5-7, the J call TRBJ1-5, with 7 bases lining up with TRBD1. TRBV5-7 is designated an ORF whose function remains uncertain. This CDR3 is 18 amino acids long. With V trimmed by 4 bases and J by 4 bases, 17 bases remained unmatched. The CDR3 DNA is TGTGCCAGCAGCCTCGACAGGGCGAAGGGGGTACGGAATCAGCCCCAGCATTTT. Encoded protein: CASSLDRAKGVRNQPQHF.

V usage is TRBV15 and J usage is TRBJ2-6, with TRBD1 matching over 8 bases. Looked up from germline, CDR1 is LNHNV and CDR2 is YYDKDF (reference sequence). This CDR3 is built from 15 residues. The trim removed 11 bases at V and 1 base at J, leaving 7 bases unmatched. This CDR3 reads CASGQGASGANVLTF. The CDR3 DNA is TGTGCCTCCGGGCAGGGGGCATCTGGGGCCAACGTCCTGACTTTC.

The rearrangement joins TRBV7-9 to TRBJ2-3; TRBD2 is a possible D gene (6 bases). Deletions cut 1 base from V and 1 base from J, with 12 bases between. The CDR3 totals 16 residues. CDR1 is SEHNR and CDR2 is FQNEAQ in the germline V gene (reference sequence). CDR3 protein: CASSLVRGKGTDTQYF. CDR3 nucleotides: TGTGCCAGCAGCTTAGTCCGGGGGAAAGGCACAGATACGCAGTATTTT.

The V call is TRBV27, the J call TRBJ1-2, with a weak D call TRBD1 (6 bases). V lost 2 bases and J 2 bases, leaving 21 bases between the germline ends. CDR3 size: 18 residues. The germline V gene encodes CDR1 MNHEY and CDR2 SMNVEV (reference sequence). The CDR3 DNA reads as TGTGCCAGCAGTTTAGGGTGGAACAGGGTGGGGAACAACTATGGCTACACCTTC. Residues: CASSLGWNRVGNNYGYTF.

The rearrangement joins TRBV5-8 to TRBJ2-1; 9 bases are a match to TRBD2. The V gene's germline CDR1 is SGHTS and CDR2 YDEGEE. The CDR3 runs to 18 residues. J was trimmed by 0 bases and V by 0 bases; bases with no gene match: 7. The CDR3 sequence is CASSLVPSGVSSYNEQFF. The CDR3 DNA sequence: TGTGCCAGCAGCTTGGTTCCTAGCGGGGTTAGCTCCTACAATGAGCAGTTCTTC.

With regard to this clone: Other DNA variants within this sample encode the same CDR3. The rearrangement links TRBV5-1 to TRBJ2-2; TRBD1 is a possible D gene (5 bases). V lost 5 bases and J lost 2, with 10 bases in between. From germline, CDR1 is SGHRS and CDR2 YFSETQ. The CDR3 is 14 amino acids. The CDR3 here is CASREQGNTGELFF. CDR3 bases: TGCGCCAGCAGGGAGCAGGGAAACACCGGGGAGCTGTTTTTT.

This chain connects TRBV5-6 to TRBJ1-4, with D tentatively TRBD1 (5 bases). The CDR3 loop spans 14 amino acids. Trimming cost V 4 bases and J 4 bases, with 11 bases left between them. Germline V lookup: CDR1 SGHDT, CDR2 YYEEEE. CDR3 nucleotides: TGTGCCAGCAGCCCGGTGGGGGGTAATGAAAAACTGTTTTTT. Amino acids: CASSPVGGNEKLFF.